This paragraph covers one T cell receptor (beta chain) sequence. Data came from immunoSEQ multiplex PCR; TCRdb stores just in-frame clones and leaves some out. The data hold roughly 62,000 clones, with nearly 90% observed a single time. The sample is drawn from a study of T cell changes during pregnancy in multiple sclerosis. The CDR3 runs 14 residues. V is TRBV1 and J is TRBJ1-1. TRBV1 is designated a pseudogene. This receptor was taken from a female donor with multiple sclerosis, enrolled in a pregnancy study. The source was peripheral blood, collected in the first trimester of pregnancy. CDR3 amino acids: CTSSQGRGNTEAFF. The CDR3 DNA reads as TGCACCAGCAGCCAAGGGAGGGGAAACACTGAAGCTTTCTTT.